The 6 T cell receptor beta chains listed next were all sequenced from one sample in a study of T cells in Graves' hyperthyroidism and ophthalmopathy. TCR beta CDR3 regions were amplified from RNA transcripts. Initially, a first-round RT-PCR of the TCR CDR3 employed the HTBI primer set. MiXCR was run by TCRdb on the multiplex PCR reads, yielding one entry per CDR3 protein. This table holds roughly 110,000 distinct CDR3 sequences, 16% found once. The specimen sequenced was blood. The receptors were gathered from a woman in her 50s with Graves' hyperthyroidism.

In this sample, this clonotype turned up a few times. The chain joins TRBV11-2 to TRBJ2-1, with 12 bases fitting TRBD2. J gave up 2 bases and V 5 bases, and 7 bases lay outside the gene matches. The CDR3 contains 17 residues. Germline CDR1 and CDR2: SGHAT and FQNNGV. For the CDR3, the DNA is TGTGCCAGCAGCCGCGGACTAGCGGGGCCTCCCTACAATGAGCAGTTCTTC. This sequence encodes CASSRGLAGPPYNEQFF. The variable domain in full, completed from reference TRBV11-2 and TRBJ2-1, reads EAGVAQSPRYKIIEKRQSVAFWCNPISGHATLYWYQQILGQGPKLLIQFQNNGVVDDSQLPKDRFSAERLKGVDSTLKIQPAKLEDSAVYLCASSRGLAGPPYNEQFFGPGTRLTVL.

This clonotype was counted at least ten times. The chain couples TRBV28 to TRBJ1-2; unclear D gene. Germline CDR1 MDHEN, CDR2 SYDVKM. Trimming shortened V by 6 bases and J by 8 bases, and 13 bases separated the two germline ends. The length of the CDR3 is 12 residues. The CDR3: CASRELGSGYTF. The CDR3 DNA sequence: TGTGCCAGCAGGGAGTTGGGGTCCGGCTACACCTTC.

This clonotype was recorded at least ten times. The chain combines TRBV28 with TRBJ2-7; D tentatively reads TRBD1 or TRBD2 (6 bases each). With 2 bases removed from V and 2 bases from J, the gap between germline ends came to 16 bases. The CDR3 length is 16 residues. Germline CDR1 is MDHEN and CDR2 is SYDVKM. CDR3 DNA: TGTGCCAGCAGTTTAGGTCGAGGAGGGGGAGCCTACGAGCAGTACTTC. This codes for CASSLGRGGGAYEQYF.

This clonotype was recorded at least ten times. The chain uses TRBV20-1 and TRBJ1-2, with D possibly matching TRBD1 (5 bases). CDR3 length equals 12 residues. Germline V CDR1 and CDR2: DFQATT, SNEGSKA (reference sequence). Trimming stripped 6 bases from V and 0 bases from J, with 8 bases between. CDR3 nucleotides: TGCAGTGCGCCGACAGCTAACTATGGCTACACCTTC. It is translated as CSAPTANYGYTF.

In this sample, this clonotype turned up many times. In DNA, the CDR3 is TGCAGTGCGGGACTAGCGGGAGGGCCCAACAATGAGCAGTTCTTC. Protein sequence: CSAGLAGGPNNEQFF. The genes are TRBV20-1 and TRBJ2-1; 16 nucleotides align to TRBD2. Germline V gene sequence: CDR1 DFQATT, CDR2 SNEGSKA (reference sequence). V dropped 6 bases and J dropped 5; count of bases not matched to a gene: 4. The CDR3 consists of 15 residues.

The CDR3 protein is CASEQGGAYNEQFF. The CDR3 coding sequence is TGTGCCAGTGAACAGGGAGGCGCATACAATGAGCAGTTCTTC. The gene calls are TRBV28 and TRBJ2-1; D may match TRBD1 or TRBD2 (6 bases each). Germline V gene sequence: CDR1 MDHEN, CDR2 SYDVKM. CDR3 length: 14 amino acids. V lost 9 bases to trimming and J lost 4 bases, with 16 bases between them.